Reported below is one TCR beta chain. The record originates from a study of blood T cell repertoires in COVID-19. Background on the study: The study drew acute and convalescent COVID-19 samples from the United States, Italy and Spain. The analysed material was cDNA or gDNA that came from T cells, B-cell-depleted T cells, or PBMCs.

Authors' methods: Reference gene primer amplification yielded estimated nucleated cell counts. Sequencing was performed with immunoSEQ multiplex PCR; in TCRdb, only in-frame clones are kept and a portion is missing. V, J and clone size derive from that table, while D and trimming were established from the DNA sequence. The sample has 110,000 to 150,000 clones; around 78% are singletons. Material for sequencing was peripheral blood. The sequence was obtained from a woman aged 55-70 years with acute or convalescent COVID-19.

In DNA, the CDR3 is TGCAGCGTGGACCGGGACAGCTACTATGGCTACACCTTC. Its translation is CSVDRDSYYGYTF. This sequence joins TRBV29-1 and TRBJ1-2; 7 nucleotides agree with TRBD1. The CDR3 has 13 amino acids. V lost 6 bases, J lost 3 bases, and 7 bases stayed unmatched. Looked up from germline, CDR1 is SQVTM and CDR2 is ANQGSEA.